This TCR beta chain was documented in a study of cytomegalovirus exposure and HLA in healthy donors. The germline gives CDR1 LNHDA, CDR2 SQIVND (reference sequence). V was pared by 5 bases and J by 2 bases, with 12 bases between. This CDR3 has 15 residues. Produced via immunoSEQ multiplex PCR; TCRdb's table is partial and in-frame only. This sample has some 73,000 clones, with roughly 90% found just once. This chain uses TRBV19 with TRBJ1-4; D remains ambiguous. The sequence derives from a woman between 18 and 30 years old in good health and CMV-seropositive. The source material was PBMCs. The CDR3 DNA is TGTGCCAGTAGTCCTCAGAGAGGGACTAATGAAAAACTGTTTTTT. Translation gives CASSPQRGTNEKLFF.